This is a list of T cell receptor beta chains from one sample in a study of T cells in narcolepsy. TCRdb's table, derived via immunoSEQ multiplex PCR, lists solely in-frame clones and lacks some. This table has tens of thousands of clones, around 80% appearing once. The sequenced sample was CD45RA- memory CD4+ T cells from PBMCs. The receptors stem from a human donor with narcolepsy. Each CDR3 is given with its conserved first and last residue. A D gene is named only where the DNA matches it firmly. Some rows mark clone size as missing; the rest say once, few, many or name a class of expanded clone.

.	TRBV18	TRBJ2-1	.	TGTGCCAGCTCACCCCGGGCGGACCCTTACAATGAGCAGTTCTTC	CASSPRADPYNEQFF
.	TRBV7-2	TRBJ2-5	.	TGTGCCAGCAGCTTAGTCAGGGGGGGGGCAGAGACCCAGTACTTC	CASSLVRGGAETQYF
.	TRBV19	TRBJ2-3	.	TGTGCCAGTAGCCAAACCACAGGGTTTAGCACAGATACGCAGTATTTT	CASSQTTGFSTDTQYF
.	TRBV11-2	TRBJ2-7	TRBD2	TGTGCCAGCAGCTTAGGAGCGGGAGTAGGCACCTACGAGCAGTACTTC	CASSLGAGVGTYEQYF
.	TRBV7-9	TRBJ2-3	TRBD2	TGTGCCAGCAGCTTAGGGGCTAGCGGATTGACAGATACGCAGTATTTT	CASSLGASGLTDTQYF
.	TRBV25-1	TRBJ2-7	TRBD1	TGTGCCAGCAGCAGGACAGGCCCCTACGAGCAGTACTTC	CASSRTGPYEQYF
.	TRBV7-2	TRBJ2-5	TRBD1	TGTGCCAGCAGCTTAAGGGGGCGCCGGGGCCGACAAGAGACCCAGTACTTC	CASSLRGRRGRQETQYF
.	TRBV5-6	TRBJ2-7	TRBD1	TGTGCCAGCAGCCCCGTGCCGGGACAGGGTAGAAACGAGCAGTACTTC	CASSPVPGQGRNEQYF
.	TRBV19	TRBJ1-1	.	TGTGCCAGTAGTCGGAACGCTGGAGCTTTCTTT	CASSRNAGAFF
.	TRBV6-5	TRBJ2-3	.	TGTGCCAGCAAAGGAGGCTCGGCGGTAACAGATACGCAGTATTTT	CASKGGSAVTDTQYF
once	TRBV29-1	TRBJ1-2	.	TGCAGCGTTGAAAGAGGGAACTATGGCTACACCTTC	CSVERGNYGYTF
.	TRBV6-1	TRBJ1-2	.	TGTGCCAGCAAAGTACAGGGACCTACGGCGGGGGGCTACACCTTC	CASKVQGPTAGGYTF
few	TRBV14	TRBJ2-2	.	TGTGCCAGCAGCCAGAGTAGGAACGGGGAGCTGTTTTTT	CASSQSRNGELFF
once	TRBV11-2	TRBJ2-3	.	TGTGCCAGCAGTCTTGGGGCGGTTCCTACAGATACGCAGTATTTT	CASSLGAVPTDTQYF
.	TRBV13	TRBJ2-7	.	TGTGCCAGCAGCTTAGGCAGGGGACATTCCTACGAGCAGTACTTC	CASSLGRGHSYEQYF
.	TRBV19	TRBJ1-1	.	TGTGCCAGTAGTATAGATTCACTGGGAGTGAACACTGAAGCTTTCTTT	CASSIDSLGVNTEAFF
few	TRBV7-9	TRBJ2-3	.	TGTGCCAGCAGCCTTAGGGACCTAACCAGCACAGATACGCAGTATTTT	CASSLRDLTSTDTQYF
few	TRBV2	TRBJ1-2	.	TGCGTTACAGGGTCTTCTAACTATGGCTACACCTTC	CVTGSSNYGYTF
.	TRBV11-2	TRBJ2-7	TRBD1	TGTGCCAGCAGCTTAGCGAGGACAGGGGGCGCGGGGGAGCAGTACTTC	CASSLARTGGAGEQYF
.	TRBV7-8	TRBJ2-2	.	TGTGCCAGCAGCTTGCTGACAGGTCGCGTGACCGGGGAGCTGTTTTTT	CASSLLTGRVTGELFF
once	TRBV30	TRBJ1-6	TRBD1	TGTGCCTGGAGCCGTCCCGGGACAGGGGCCGGGAATTCACCCCTCCACTTT	CAWSRPGTGAGNSPLHF
.	TRBV6-5	TRBJ1-2	.	TGTGCCAGCACCCCAGCGGCTAACTATAGCTACACCTTC	CASTPAANYSYTF